The next 15 T cell receptor beta chains were all read from a single sample in a study of shared clonotypes between healthy human individuals. TCRdb's table, derived via immunoSEQ multiplex PCR, lists solely in-frame clones and lacks some. The sample has about 1 million clones, about 70% seen once. The material sequenced was memory CD4+ T cells sorted from blood. As for subset: CD45RA-negative fraction. These receptors were obtained from a man aged 18 to 29 in good health.

This clone was detected only once. The chain has TRBV5-1 and TRBJ1-4; a weak D match, TRBD1 (6 bases). V was pared by 4 bases and J by 8 bases, with 24 bases between. This CDR3 has 17 amino acids. Germline values: CDR1 SGHRS, CDR2 YFSETQ. The CDR3 protein is CASSPAENGNRGEKLFF. CDR3 bases: TGCGCCAGCAGCCCCGCGGAAAACGGAAATAGGGGGGAAAAACTGTTTTTT.

V usage is TRBV5-1 and J usage is TRBJ2-1; 9 positions agree with TRBD2. The CDR3 runs 15 residues. Germline V CDR1 and CDR2: SGHRS, YFSETQ. V lost 1 base, J lost 5 bases, and 4 bases stayed unmatched. For the CDR3, the DNA is TGCGCCAGCAGCTTGCCTAGCGGGATAAACAATGAGCAGTTCTTC. Protein product: CASSLPSGINNEQFF.

This chain joins TRBV6-6 and TRBJ2-5; 11 bases fit TRBD2. Germline values: CDR1 MNHNY, CDR2 SVGAGI (reference sequence). After removal of 10 bases from V and 5 bases from J, the junction contained 9 bases not matched to a gene. CDR3 length: 14 residues. CDR3 nucleotide sequence: TGTGCCACCCACTTAGCGGGGGGGCAGGAGACCCAGTACTTC. Amino acids: CATHLAGGQETQYF.

J is TRBJ1-3 and V is TRBV14; D is unresolved. Trimming stripped 2 bases from V and 3 bases from J, with 8 bases between. Per germline, CDR1 SGHDN and CDR2 FVKESK. CDR3 length equals 14 residues. The CDR3 sequence is CASSQQTGGNTIYF. The CDR3 DNA follows: TGTGCCAGCAGCCAACAGACGGGTGGAAACACCATATATTTT.

The chain is built from TRBV7-9 and TRBJ1-2, with 10 bases fitting TRBD1. Germline V gene data show CDR1 as SEHNR and CDR2 as FQNEAQ (reference sequence). CDR3 length: 16 residues. The ends lost 5 bases at V and 0 bases at J; junction bases unmatched: 6. The CDR3 protein is CASSGGQGKPNYGYTF. The CDR3 bases are TGTGCCAGCAGCGGGGGACAGGGGAAACCTAACTATGGCTACACCTTC.

V is TRBV6-4 and J is TRBJ1-3; D is undetermined. CDR1 is MRHNA and CDR2 is SNTAGT in the germline V gene. The CDR3 is 13 amino acids. V lost 3 bases and J lost 2, with 5 bases in between. CDR3 sequence (DNA): TGTGCCAGCAGTGAGGTAGCTGGAAACACCATATATTTT. Translated: CASSEVAGNTIYF.

The V gene is TRBV19, the J gene TRBJ1-1, with 8 bases fitting TRBD1. The V gene's germline CDR1 is LNHDA and CDR2 SQIVND (reference sequence). This CDR3 region has 13 residues. The junction had 1 base not matched to a gene; V was cut back by 5 bases and J by 2 bases. CDR3 protein: CASSAGGNTEAFF. The CDR3 DNA sequence: TGTGCCAGTAGTGCAGGGGGCAACACTGAAGCTTTCTTT.

This clone came up once. The CDR3 loop reads CASSIDMPYNEQFF. CDR3 nucleotides: TGTGCCAGTAGTATAGATATGCCCTACAATGAGCAGTTCTTC. The chain joins TRBV19 to TRBJ2-1; D call uncertain. V lost 0 bases to trimming and J lost 2 bases, with 5 bases between them. The V gene's germline CDR1 is LNHDA and CDR2 SQIVND (reference sequence). The CDR3 consists of 14 residues.

This clone came up a few times. The chain carries TRBV7-6 and TRBJ2-4; D is perhaps TRBD2 (6 bases). Germline lookup yields CDR1 SGHVS and CDR2 FNYEAQ. The CDR3 length is 15 residues. Between the trimmed V and J ends, which lost 2 bases and 8 bases, there was a span of 16 bases. Written as DNA, the CDR3 is TGTGCCAGCAGCTTATTAACGGGGGAACGAGACATTCAGTACTTC. This gives the protein CASSLLTGERDIQYF.

The CDR3 DNA reads TGCGCCAGCAGCCAAGACTATAGGCAGCTATATTCACCCCTCCACTTT. It translates to CASSQDYRQLYSPLHF. The chain has TRBV4-3 and TRBJ1-6; the D is unclear. The CDR3 has 16 amino acids. CDR1 and CDR2 (germline): LGHNA, YSLEER. Between the trimmed V and J ends, which lost 0 bases and 8 bases, there was a span of 14 bases.

The V gene is TRBV5-1, the J gene TRBJ2-3; a possible D gene is TRBD1 (6 bases). CDR1 is SGHRS, CDR2 YFSETQ, per germline. V lost 7 bases to trimming and J lost 3 bases, with 18 bases between them. The CDR3 is 15 amino acids. CDR3 protein: CASRPQGSITDTQYF. DNA for the CDR3: TGCGCCAGCCGACCACAGGGTAGTATTACAGATACGCAGTATTTT. The full variable domain, completed using reference TRBV5-1 and TRBJ2-3, is KAGVTQTPRYLIKTRGQQVTLSCSPISGHRSVSWYQQTPGQGLQFLFEYFSETQRNKGNFPGRFSGRQFSNSRSEMNVSTLELGDSALYLCASRPQGSITDTQYFGPGTRLTVL.

This clone has just a few counts. The chain recombines TRBV4-1 with TRBJ1-5, with D tentatively TRBD1 (5 bases). The CDR3 covers 14 residues. Trimming removed 3 bases from V and 6 bases from J, with 12 bases in between. Germline assignment: CDR1 MGHRA and CDR2 YSYEKL. CDR3 sequence reads: CASSQGGEGQPQHF. The CDR3 nucleotides read TGCGCCAGCAGCCAGGGAGGGGAGGGTCAGCCCCAGCATTTT.

About this clone: At one end the junction does not follow the germline gene, possibly because of a read error. The chain joins TRBV2 to TRBJ2-7; 8 bases line up with TRBD1. The germline gives CDR1 SNHLY, CDR2 FYNNEI. This CDR3 contains 10 residues. CDR3 sequence (DNA): TGTGCCAGCAGCGACAGGGGCCCACACTTC. This encodes CASSDRGPHF. The full variable domain, with the rest looked up from reference TRBV2 and TRBJ2-7, is EPEVTQTPSHQVTQMGQEVILRCVPISNHLYFYWYRQILGQKVEFLVSFYNNEISEKSEIFDDQFSVERPDGSNFTLKIRSTKLEDSAMYFCASSDRGPHFGPGTRLTVT.

V usage is TRBV6-5 and J usage is TRBJ1-2; D not resolved. CDR3 length: 13 residues. V shed 7 bases and J shed 5 bases, with 14 bases lying between them. Germline CDR1 reads MNHEY; CDR2 reads SVGAGI. In DNA, the CDR3 is TGTGCCAGCACAGCGGGAGGGAAGTATGGCTACACCTTC. Its translation: CASTAGGKYGYTF.

The chain links TRBV4-1 to TRBJ2-1, with 9 bases fitting TRBD2. CDR3 length: 13 residues. The germline CDR1 and CDR2 sequences are MGHRA and YSYEKL. After removal of 4 bases from V and 8 bases from J, the junction contained 3 bases not matched to a gene. The CDR3: CASSLGLADEQFF. The CDR3, as DNA: TGCGCCAGCAGCCTGGGACTAGCCGATGAGCAGTTCTTC.